What follows are 25 T cell receptor beta chains derived from one specimen sequenced in a study of T cell responses to AZD1222 COVID-19 vaccine. This table comes from immunoSEQ multiplex PCR, and its TCRdb copy is limited to in-frame clones, with some not included. The sample gives over 100,000 clones, 88% of which show up once; roughly 13% is in the top ten. The starting material was peripheral blood, obtained on day 0 of MenACWY control vaccination. These receptors came from an adult in good health.

The J gene is TRBJ1-1, the V gene TRBV4-2; the D is unclear. CDR1 and CDR2 from the germline V gene are LGHNA and YNFKEQ. This CDR3 spans 14 amino acids. The ends were cut back, 6 bases at V and 5 bases at J, with 16 bases in the middle. The CDR3 DNA sequence: TGTGCCAGCAGTCCTACAGTCGGATGGACTGAAGCTTTCTTT. Amino acids: CASSPTVGWTEAFF.

This chain connects TRBV19 to TRBJ1-5; no clear D gene. Germline CDR1 and CDR2: LNHDA and SQIVND (reference sequence). The V and J ends lost 0 bases and 0 bases respectively, with 12 bases between them. This CDR3 is built from 17 residues. The DNA of the CDR3 is TGTGCCAGTAGTATAGAGGAGGGCTCGTATAGCAATCAGCCCCAGCATTTT. It specifies CASSIEEGSYSNQPQHF.

The J gene is TRBJ2-1, the V gene TRBV29-1; D perhaps matches TRBD2 (5 bases). Trimming shortened V by 3 bases and J by 8 bases, and 11 bases separated the two germline ends. CDR1 and CDR2 (germline): SQVTM, ANQGSEA. The CDR3 loop spans 12 amino acids. The CDR3 nucleotides are TGCAGCGTTGAGGTTGCGGGCGATGAGCAGTTCTTC. Translation gives CSVEVAGDEQFF.

The genes are TRBV13 and TRBJ1-6; 11 nucleotides match TRBD1. The CDR3 is 15 residues long. Trimming cost V 0 bases and J 9 bases; bases outside gene matches: 1. Germline V gene sequence: CDR1 PRHDT, CDR2 FYEKMQ (reference sequence). For the CDR3, the DNA is TGTGCCAGCAGCTTAGGCGGGACAGGGGGTTCACCCCTCCACTTT. Amino acids: CASSLGGTGGSPLHF.

This clone was observed once. The same CDR3 can be traced to other DNA sequences in this sample. The chain combines TRBV2 with TRBJ2-7; no clear D. Trimming removed 7 bases from V and 3 bases from J, with 7 bases in between. CDR3 length: 11 amino acids. Germline V lookup: CDR1 SNHLY, CDR2 FYNNEI. CDR3 region: CASTLGYEQYF. CDR3 nucleotide sequence: TGTGCCAGCACCTTGGGCTACGAGCAGTACTTC.

The J gene is TRBJ2-7, the V gene TRBV29-1; a possible D gene is TRBD1 (6 bases). The CDR3 spans 14 residues. V was cut by 7 bases and J by 2 bases, with 18 bases left in between. Per germline, CDR1 SQVTM and CDR2 ANQGSEA. The CDR3 reads CSAARPGATYEQYF. The CDR3 DNA follows: TGCAGCGCCGCACGGCCAGGGGCAACCTACGAGCAGTACTTC.

The V and J genes are TRBV27 and TRBJ1-5, with TRBD1 as a possible D gene (6 bases). The V gene lost 6 bases and the J gene lost 10 bases, with 22 bases spanning the gap. Germline V gene sequence: CDR1 MNHEY, CDR2 SMNVEV (reference sequence). CDR3 length: 15 residues. The CDR3 DNA reads TGTGCCAGCAGCTTAAGGTACAGGGTAAAAGGTCCCCAGCATTTT. This encodes CASSLRYRVKGPQHF.

CDR3 amino acids: CASEDTGGPSYNEQFF. As DNA, the CDR3 is TGTGCCAGTGAGGATACGGGAGGCCCTTCCTACAATGAGCAGTTCTTC. The rearrangement uses TRBV19 and TRBJ2-1, with TRBD2 identical over 7 bases. V dropped 8 bases and J dropped 1; count of bases not matched to a gene: 11. This CDR3 has 16 residues. Germline assignment: CDR1 LNHDA and CDR2 SQIVND (reference sequence).

A note on this clone: Other DNA sequences from this sample encode an identical CDR3 as well. The rearrangement links TRBV18 to TRBJ1-5, with D hard to call. The V and J ends lost 2 bases and 4 bases respectively, with 6 bases between them. The length of the CDR3 is 13 residues. The germline CDR1 and CDR2 sequences are KGHSH and LQKENI. The CDR3 protein is CASSPGENQPQHF. The CDR3 nucleotides read TGTGCCAGCTCACCAGGGGAGAATCAGCCCCAGCATTTT.

There are a few counts of this clone. The chain links TRBV28 to TRBJ2-7; perhaps D is TRBD1 or TRBD2 (5 bases each). Germline V lookup: CDR1 MDHEN, CDR2 SYDVKM. The CDR3 is 12 amino acids. V was clipped by 11 bases and J by 3 bases, with 14 bases between them. The DNA of the CDR3 is TGTGCCGTTCTCGGGGCAAACTACGAGCAGTACTTC. Residues: CAVLGANYEQYF.

A single count supports this clone. The chain links TRBV30 to TRBJ1-2, with D hard to call. Trimming stripped 0 bases from V and 7 bases from J, with 12 bases between. The CDR3 spans 13 residues. The germline gives CDR1 GTSNPN, CDR2 SVGIG (reference sequence). CDR3 sequence: CAWSVRFEVGYTF. The CDR3 DNA sequence: TGTGCCTGGAGTGTACGGTTTGAGGTTGGCTACACCTTC.

The chain joins TRBV7-7 to TRBJ1-2, with a possible D match to TRBD1 (5 bases). CDR3 size: 13 residues. Trimming removed 10 bases from V and 8 bases from J, with 20 bases in between. Germline-derived CDR1 and CDR2 are SSHAT and FNYEAQ (reference sequence). CDR3 in amino acids: CATAGVGGVGYTF. The CDR3 bases are TGTGCCACCGCGGGTGTGGGAGGGGTCGGCTACACCTTC.

J is TRBJ2-4 and V is TRBV2; D is undetermined. The germline V gene has CDR1 SNHLY and CDR2 FYNNEI. Deletions cut 3 bases from V and 16 bases from J, with 16 bases between. The CDR3 is 12 amino acids. The CDR3 DNA follows: TGTGCCAGCAGTGATGATGGAAATCGGCTCTACTTC. Its protein product is CASSDDGNRLYF.

The CDR3: CASSEVLNTEAFF. The CDR3 nucleotides read TGTGCCAGCTCGGAAGTTTTGAACACTGAAGCTTTCTTT. The chain uses TRBV3-1 (or the pseudogene TRBV3-2) and TRBJ1-1; no clear D. CDR1 is LGHDT, CDR2 YNNKEL, per germline (reference sequence). Trimming took 8 bases from V and 0 from J, leaving 10 bases between them. The CDR3 consists of 13 residues.

The V and J genes are TRBV10-3 and TRBJ1-1; 12 nucleotides align to TRBD1. With V trimmed by 4 bases and J by 4 bases, 10 bases remained unmatched. Germline assignment: CDR1 ENHRY and CDR2 SYGVKD. The CDR3 contains 17 residues. The CDR3: CAISGGTGGFLGTEAFF. CDR3 sequence (DNA): TGTGCCATCAGTGGGGGGACAGGGGGCTTTTTGGGCACTGAAGCTTTCTTT.

The rearrangement joins TRBV7-2 to TRBJ2-7; D remains unclear. V lost 5 bases, J lost 7 bases, and 21 bases lay in between. This CDR3 has 15 residues. CDR1 is SGHTA and CDR2 is FQGNSA in the germline V gene. The CDR3 region has the DNA TGTGCCAGCAGCCCCAAAGCGCAGACCTCGGGTGAGCAGTACTTC. This gives the protein CASSPKAQTSGEQYF. The full variable domain, its missing parts supplied by reference TRBV7-2 and TRBJ2-7, is GAGVSQSPSNKVTEKGKDVELRCDPISGHTALYWYRQSLGQGLEFLIYFQGNSAPDKSGLPSDRFSAERTGGSVSTLTIQRTQQEDSAVYLCASSPKAQTSGEQYFGPGTRLTVT.

The chain is built from TRBV7-2 and TRBJ1-5; tentative D call: TRBD1 (5 bases). The CDR3 is made up of 15 amino acids. V lost 4 bases and J lost 0, with 10 bases in between. Looked up from germline, CDR1 is SGHTA and CDR2 is FQGNSA. The CDR3 loop is CASSSRQYSNQPQHF. CDR3 nucleotide sequence: TGTGCCAGCAGCTCCCGACAGTATAGCAATCAGCCCCAGCATTTT.

The V gene is TRBV28, the J gene TRBJ2-7; the match to TRBD2 covers 7 bases. The CDR3 is made up of 18 amino acids. V trimming: 8 bases; J trimming: 10 bases; junction bases outside the gene matches: 29. CDR1 is MDHEN and CDR2 is SYDVKM in the germline V gene. Here the CDR3 reads CASSSAALLTSANSGQYF. The DNA for the CDR3 is TGTGCCAGCTCCTCGGCCGCCCTTCTAACTAGCGCGAATAGCGGTCAGTACTTC.

As DNA, the CDR3 is TGTGCCAGCAGCTTAAGTTGGAGCTCCTATAATTCACCCCTCCACTTT. As protein: CASSLSWSSYNSPLHF. The rearrangement joins TRBV5-5 to TRBJ1-6; no clear D. Trimming cost V 2 bases and J 0 bases, with 9 bases left between them. Germline loops: CDR1 SGHKS, CDR2 YYEKEE (reference sequence). This CDR3 contains 16 residues.

The chain uses TRBV25-1 and TRBJ1-5; D is possibly TRBD1 (6 bases). Germline loops: CDR1 MGHDK, CDR2 SYGVNS. V was trimmed by 4 bases and J by 1 base, leaving 11 bases between them. The CDR3 contains 15 residues. Here the CDR3 reads CASSGEDRSNQPQHF. In nucleotides, the CDR3 is TGTGCCAGCAGTGGAGAAGACAGGAGCAATCAGCCCCAGCATTTT.

The chain links TRBV24-1 to TRBJ1-6; D is undetermined. The ends were cut back, 9 bases at V and 6 bases at J, with 11 bases in the middle. This CDR3 contains 13 residues. In germline, CDR1 is KGHDR, CDR2 SFDVKD. CDR3 coding DNA: TGTGCCACCTCATCAGATAGTAATTCACCCCTCCACTTT. This encodes CATSSDSNSPLHF.

The CDR3 nucleotides are TGTGCCAGCAGTGCGACTAGCGGGAGCTACGAGCAGTACTTC. The encoded protein is CASSATSGSYEQYF. V gene TRBV2 combines with J gene TRBJ2-7; TRBD2 matches 12 bases. With 4 bases clipped from V and 3 bases from J, the junction kept 1 base outside the gene matches. In germline, CDR1 is SNHLY, CDR2 FYNNEI. This CDR3 contains 14 residues.

The chain employs TRBV27 and TRBJ2-6; D not resolved. This CDR3 region has 13 residues. V shed 5 bases and J shed 0 bases, with 2 bases lying between them. Germline CDR1 MNHEY, CDR2 SMNVEV (reference sequence). The CDR3 bases are TGTGCCAGCAGTCTCTCTGGGGCCAACGTCCTGACTTTC. Amino acid sequence: CASSLSGANVLTF.

CDR3 nucleotides: TGTGCCAGCAGTATGGGGGGTAGCAATCAGCCCCAGCATTTT. This encodes CASSMGGSNQPQHF. The rearrangement joins TRBV28 to TRBJ1-5, with a possible D match to TRBD1 (5 bases). The length of the CDR3 is 14 residues. V was shortened by 5 bases and J by 0 bases, with 8 bases between the two germline ends. Germline V gives CDR1 MDHEN, CDR2 SYDVKM.

The rearrangement joins TRBV4-1 to TRBJ2-2; 8 bases fit TRBD1. CDR1 is MGHRA, CDR2 YSYEKL, per germline. This CDR3 comprises 16 residues. V was clipped by 2 bases and J by 1 base; unmatched bases: 3. The chain's CDR3 is CASSQRDRRNTGELFF. CDR3 nucleotides: TGCGCCAGCAGCCAACGGGACAGGAGGAACACCGGGGAGCTGTTTTTT.